A selection of T cell receptor beta chains follows, all from one sample in a study of vaccination and CD4 T cells after COVID-19. Which antigens these TCRs recognize remains unknown. TCRdb fed the PCR reads into MiXCR, producing one record per CDR3 protein. The sample contains over 15,000 distinct CDR3 sequences, around 73% of which appear only once. Sequenced sample: CD4+ T cells from blood, cultured in vitro. These receptors were obtained from a human donor who had recovered from COVID-19. CDR3s include the opening cysteine and the closing phenylalanine or tryptophan. D genes are given only for firm matches. The size field is filled for only some rows; it gives once, few, many or a size class.

J,V,size,D,CDR3,DNA
TRBJ2-1,TRBV27,.,.,CASSDRIEQFF,TGTGCCAGCAGTGATAGGATTGAGCAGTTCTTC
TRBJ2-5,TRBV12-3/TRBV12-4,.,.,CASRPGPETQYF,TGTGCCAGCAGACCGGGCCCGGAGACCCAGTACTTC
TRBJ2-7,TRBV27,.,.,CASRVQVSYEQYF,TGTGCCAGCAGAGTACAGGTTTCCTACGAGCAGTACTTC
TRBJ1-5,TRBV20-1,once,.,CSATSTFGQPQHF,TGCAGTGCTACGTCCACATTCGGGCAGCCCCAGCATTTT
TRBJ1-5,TRBV7-9,.,TRBD1,CASSLVGPSGGQPQHF,TGTGCCAGCAGCTTAGTAGGCCCTTCAGGGGGTCAGCCCCAGCATTTT
TRBJ2-2,TRBV7-9,.,.,CASSRRRILARGETGELFF,TGTGCCAGCAGCCGTCGACGGATACTAGCACGGGGCGAGACCGGGGAGCTGTTTTTT
TRBJ2-7,TRBV6-5,.,.,CASSYRDPGPQSSYEQYF,TGTGCCAGCAGTTACCGGGACCCAGGTCCCCAAAGCTCCTACGAGCAGTACTTC
TRBJ2-5,TRBV20-1,.,.,CSLRGGEETQYF,TGCAGTCTAAGAGGGGGGGAAGAGACCCAGTACTTC
TRBJ2-3,TRBV24-1,.,.,CATSDPDYVSTDTQYF,TGTGCCACCAGTGACCCGGACTACGTCAGCACAGATACGCAGTATTTT
TRBJ1-5,TRBV20-1,few,.,CSARDNRANQPQHF,TGCAGTGCTAGAGATAACAGGGCTAATCAGCCCCAGCATTTT
TRBJ2-5,TRBV7-8,once,TRBD1,CASSGTGSSETQYF,TGTGCCAGCAGCGGGACAGGTTCGTCGGAGACCCAGTACTTC
TRBJ1-2,TRBV10-3,large,TRBD1,CAISESQGWYGYTF,TGTGCCATCAGTGAGTCACAGGGGTGGTATGGCTACACCTTC
TRBJ1-1,TRBV29-1,.,TRBD1,CSVNRGRTEAFF,TGCAGCGTGAACAGGGGTCGCACTGAAGCTTTCTTT
TRBJ1-1,TRBV5-1,.,.,CASSLTTNTEAFF,TGCGCCAGCAGCTTGACCACGAACACTGAAGCTTTCTTT
TRBJ1-5,TRBV24-1,few,.,CATSDDYQPQHF,TGTGCCACCAGTGATGACTATCAGCCCCAGCATTTT
TRBJ1-5,TRBV6-1,.,TRBD1,CASTWTGWDSNQPQHF,TGTGCCAGCACCTGGACAGGGTGGGATAGCAATCAGCCCCAGCATTTT
TRBJ2-5,TRBV11-2,.,.,CASTATTGETQYF,TGTGCCAGCACGGCAACAACAGGAGAGACCCAGTACTTC
TRBJ2-5,TRBV7-7,.,.,CAPKGKTQYF,TGTGCTCCCAAAGGGAAGACCCAGTACTTC
TRBJ1-1,TRBV27,.,.,CASSPRPQLLSTEAFF,TGTGCCAGCAGTCCCCGTCCCCAGCTGCTGAGCACTGAAGCTTTCTTT
TRBJ2-3,TRBV20-1,.,.,CSAPPSGGGPDTQYF,TGCAGTGCACCGCCTAGCGGAGGGGGGCCAGATACGCAGTATTTT